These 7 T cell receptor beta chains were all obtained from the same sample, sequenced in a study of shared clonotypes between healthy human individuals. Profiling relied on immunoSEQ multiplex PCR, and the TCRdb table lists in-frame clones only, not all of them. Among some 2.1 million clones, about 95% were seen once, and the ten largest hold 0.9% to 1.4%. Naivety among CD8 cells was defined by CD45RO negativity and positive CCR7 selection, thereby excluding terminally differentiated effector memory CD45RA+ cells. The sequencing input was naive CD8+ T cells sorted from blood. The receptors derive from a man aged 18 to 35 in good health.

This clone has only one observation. The CDR3 region has the DNA TGTGCCAGCAGTTTCCCTAGCCCTACCTACAATGAGCAGTTCTTC. Translated, it gives CASSFPSPTYNEQFF. This chain uses TRBV28 with TRBJ2-1, with a weak D call TRBD2 (5 bases). Trimming stripped 3 bases from V and 2 bases from J, with 11 bases between. The CDR3 runs to 15 residues. Germline-derived CDR1 and CDR2 are MDHEN and SYDVKM.

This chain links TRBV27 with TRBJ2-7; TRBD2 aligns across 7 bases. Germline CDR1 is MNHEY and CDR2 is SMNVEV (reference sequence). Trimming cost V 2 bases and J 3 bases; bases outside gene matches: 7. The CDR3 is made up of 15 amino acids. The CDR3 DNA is TGTGCCAGCAGTTTAGGTGGCGGGAGTATCTACGAGCAGTACTTC. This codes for CASSLGGGSIYEQYF.

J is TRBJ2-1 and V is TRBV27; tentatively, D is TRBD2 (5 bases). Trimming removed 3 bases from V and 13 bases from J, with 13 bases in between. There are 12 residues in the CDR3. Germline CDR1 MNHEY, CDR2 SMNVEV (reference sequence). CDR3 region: CASSFPGEVQFF. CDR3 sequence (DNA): TGTGCCAGCAGTTTCCCCGGGGAAGTCCAGTTCTTC.

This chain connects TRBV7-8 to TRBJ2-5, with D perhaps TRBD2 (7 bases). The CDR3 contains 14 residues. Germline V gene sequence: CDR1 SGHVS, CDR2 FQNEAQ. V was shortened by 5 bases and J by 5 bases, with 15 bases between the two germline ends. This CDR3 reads CASSPLGGHETQYF. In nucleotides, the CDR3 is TGTGCCAGCAGCCCGCTGGGGGGGCATGAGACCCAGTACTTC.

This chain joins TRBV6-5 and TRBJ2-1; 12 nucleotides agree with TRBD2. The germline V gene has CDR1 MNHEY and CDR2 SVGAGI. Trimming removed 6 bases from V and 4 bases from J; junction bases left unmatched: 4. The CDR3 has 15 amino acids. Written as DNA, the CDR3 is TGTGCCAGCAGCCGGGGACTAGCGGGTTACAATGAGCAGTTCTTC. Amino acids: CASSRGLAGYNEQFF.

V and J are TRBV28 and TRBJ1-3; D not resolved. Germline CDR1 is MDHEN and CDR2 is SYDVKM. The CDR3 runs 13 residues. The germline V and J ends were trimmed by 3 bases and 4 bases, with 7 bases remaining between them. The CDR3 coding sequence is TGTGCCAGCAGTTTCCTGTCCGGAAACACCATATATTTT. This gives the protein CASSFLSGNTIYF.

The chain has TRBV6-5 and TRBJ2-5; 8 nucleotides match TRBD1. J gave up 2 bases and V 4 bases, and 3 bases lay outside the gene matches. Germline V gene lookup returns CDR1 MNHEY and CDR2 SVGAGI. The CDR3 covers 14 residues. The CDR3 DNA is TGTGCCAGCAGTTTAAACAGGGGGCAAGAGACCCAGTACTTC. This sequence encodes CASSLNRGQETQYF.